The clone carrying this TCR beta chain showed up many times. The antigen is unknown. Unique molecular identifiers, one per molecule, were present on every TCR cDNA molecule. TCRdb called the 5' RACE reads again in MiXCR, with one record for every CDR3 protein. In the table there are 25,000 or so distinct CDR3 sequences, about 8.8% of which are singletons. The data derive from a study of spatial heterogeneity in lung cancer. Study results and caveats: Follow-up blood showed ubiquitous expanded tumor TCRs less than blood at resection did.

The CDR3 covers 13 residues. Time point denoted: sample taken at primary tumor resection. Sequencing was performed on whole RNA extracted from tumor and nontumor lung tissue, or from frozen PBMC, and the material was left unsorted. There were 70 to 80 donors, all of them untreated patients with early-stage non-small cell lung cancer. Sequencing was performed on PBMCs, taken at surgery. The gene calls are TRBV21-1 and TRBJ2-3. TRBV21-1 is marked as a pseudogene. The clonotype comes from a female donor with early-stage non-small cell lung cancer. CDR3 nucleotide sequence: TGTGCCAGCAGCATAAGCCCAACAGATACGCAGTATTTT. Encoded protein: CASSISPTDTQYF.